The entry that follows covers one T cell receptor beta chain sequence. Clones were sequenced by immunoSEQ multiplex PCR, and TCRdb holds only the in-frame ones, with some missing. The sample contains approximately 17,000 clones, over 70% of which appear only once. The germline V and J ends were trimmed by 6 bases and 6 bases, with 6 bases remaining between them. Germline CDR1 and CDR2: SQVTM and ANQGSEA. CDR3 size: 10 residues. The sample is drawn from a study of PD-1 blockade in mismatch repair-deficient tumors. Sequenced material: PBMCs, taken 22 weeks after starting pembrolizumab. The origin of this receptor is an adult with mismatch repair-deficient cancer. This sequence joins TRBV29-1 and TRBJ2-1; TRBD1 is a possible D gene (5 bases). In DNA, the CDR3 is TGCAGCGTAGGGGTCAATGAGCAGTTCTTC. It yields the protein CSVGVNEQFF.